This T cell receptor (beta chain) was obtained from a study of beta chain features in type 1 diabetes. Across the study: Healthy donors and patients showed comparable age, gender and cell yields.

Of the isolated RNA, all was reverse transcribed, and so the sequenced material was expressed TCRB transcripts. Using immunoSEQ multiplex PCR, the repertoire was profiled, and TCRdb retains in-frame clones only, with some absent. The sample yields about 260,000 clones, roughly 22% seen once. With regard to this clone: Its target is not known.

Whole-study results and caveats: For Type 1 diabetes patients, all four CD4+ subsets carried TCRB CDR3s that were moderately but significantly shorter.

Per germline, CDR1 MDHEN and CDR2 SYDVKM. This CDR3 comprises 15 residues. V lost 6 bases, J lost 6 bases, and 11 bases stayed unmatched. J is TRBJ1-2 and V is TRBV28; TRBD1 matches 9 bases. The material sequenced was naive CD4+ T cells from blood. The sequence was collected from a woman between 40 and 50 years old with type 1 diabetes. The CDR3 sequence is CASSPTPGQGNGYTF. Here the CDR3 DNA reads TGTGCCAGCAGCCCAACCCCGGGACAGGGTAATGGCTACACCTTC.